These T cell receptor beta chains were read from a single sample in a study of cytomegalovirus exposure and HLA in healthy donors. Assay: immunoSEQ multiplex PCR; the TCRdb copy retains only in-frame clones and omits some. The sample lists around 40,000 clones; over 65% were seen once. The sample comprised PBMCs. The receptors originated from a man aged 45 to 65 in good health and CMV-seropositive. The CDR3 runs from the conserved cysteine through the conserved F or W. Fields, in order: D gene, J gene, V gene, clone size, CDR3 protein, CDR3 DNA. A D gene is named only where the DNA matches it firmly. Some rows mark clone size as missing; the rest say once, few, many or name a class of expanded clone.

D: TRBD2
J: TRBJ2-2
V: TRBV9
size: NA
CDR3: CASSVDPAGAGELFF
DNA: TGTGCCAGCAGCGTAGATCCAGCGGGGGCCGGGGAGCTGTTTTTT

D: NA
J: TRBJ1-6
V: TRBV19
size: NA
CDR3: CASSGQLYNSPLHF
DNA: TGTGCCAGTAGCGGACAGCTCTATAATTCACCCCTCCACTTT

D: NA
J: TRBJ1-2
V: TRBV6-5
size: NA
CDR3: CASREGGYGYTF
DNA: TGTGCCAGCAGAGAAGGGGGTTATGGCTACACCTTC

D: NA
J: TRBJ2-1
V: TRBV29-1
size: NA
CDR3: CSVAPQAWNEQFF
DNA: TGCAGCGTTGCCCCCCAAGCGTGGAATGAGCAGTTCTTC

D: NA
J: TRBJ1-2
V: TRBV7-9
size: NA
CDR3: CASSLGGWNYGYTF
DNA: TGTGCCAGCAGCTTAGGAGGTTGGAACTATGGCTACACCTTC

D: NA
J: TRBJ1-1
V: TRBV28
size: NA
CDR3: CASAEPKMNTEAFF
DNA: TGTGCCAGCGCTGAACCTAAGATGAACACTGAAGCTTTCTTT

D: TRBD1
J: TRBJ1-2
V: TRBV30
size: NA
CDR3: CACAGGAGPILDYTF
DNA: TGTGCCTGCGCAGGGGGCGCGGGCCCTATTCTAGACTACACCTTC

D: NA
J: TRBJ1-5
V: TRBV2
size: NA
CDR3: CASSAVNQPQHF
DNA: TGTGCCAGCAGTGCCGTAAATCAGCCCCAGCATTTT

D: TRBD1
J: TRBJ1-2
V: TRBV5-1
size: NA
CDR3: CASSLHFSGTGNGYTF
DNA: TGCGCCAGCAGCTTGCACTTTTCCGGGACAGGGAATGGCTACACCTTC

D: TRBD1
J: TRBJ1-6
V: TRBV10-3
size: once
CDR3: CAISEGQARPLHF
DNA: TGTGCCATCAGTGAAGGACAGGCAAGACCCCTCCACTTT

D: TRBD1
J: TRBJ1-5
V: TRBV19
size: NA
CDR3: CATESRGSNQPQHF
DNA: TGTGCCACCGAATCCAGGGGGAGCAATCAGCCCCAGCATTTT

D: NA
J: TRBJ1-3
V: TRBV7-8
size: NA
CDR3: CASSLAIVTGSGNTIYF
DNA: TGTGCCAGCAGCTTAGCCATCGTAACAGGGTCCGGAAACACCATATATTTT

D: NA
J: TRBJ1-1
V: TRBV4-3
size: NA
CDR3: CASSQDRGSEAFF
DNA: TGCGCCAGCAGCCAAGATAGGGGGAGTGAAGCTTTCTTT

D: TRBD2
J: TRBJ2-5
V: TRBV9
size: NA
CDR3: CASSVASGGEETQYF
DNA: TGTGCCAGCAGCGTAGCTAGCGGGGGGGAGGAGACCCAGTACTTC

D: TRBD1
J: TRBJ1-2
V: TRBV7-2
size: once
CDR3: CASSPRTGGDYGYTF
DNA: TGTGCCAGCAGCCCCCGGACAGGGGGCGACTATGGCTACACCTTC

D: TRBD2
J: TRBJ2-3
V: TRBV7-2
size: NA
CDR3: CASSLALAGGPGTDTQYF
DNA: TGTGCCAGCAGCTTAGCACTGGCGGGGGGGCCTGGCACAGATACGCAGTATTTT

D: NA
J: TRBJ2-7
V: TRBV7-6
size: NA
CDR3: CASSFNSVSEQYF
DNA: TGTGCCAGCAGCTTTAATTCCGTCTCTGAGCAGTACTTC

D: TRBD1
J: TRBJ1-5
V: TRBV5-1
size: NA
CDR3: CASSVGTGRQPQHF
DNA: TGCGCCAGCAGCGTCGGGACAGGGCGTCAGCCCCAGCATTTT

D: NA
J: TRBJ2-2
V: TRBV6-5
size: NA
CDR3: CASSQGPFTGELFF
DNA: TGTGCCAGCAGTCAGGGCCCTTTTACCGGGGAGCTGTTTTTT

D: NA
J: TRBJ1-1
V: TRBV30
size: NA
CDR3: CALVRMMRNTEAFF
DNA: TGTGCCTTGGTGAGGATGATGAGGAACACTGAAGCTTTCTTT

D: TRBD1
J: TRBJ1-1
V: TRBV4-1
size: NA
CDR3: CASSQVRATGGWNTEAFF
DNA: TGCGCCAGCAGCCAAGTTAGGGCGACAGGGGGATGGAACACTGAAGCTTTCTTT

D: NA
J: TRBJ1-1
V: TRBV2
size: once
CDR3: CASKEGSSTEAFF
DNA: TGTGCCAGCAAGGAGGGGAGTAGCACTGAAGCTTTCTTT

D: NA
J: TRBJ2-1
V: TRBV28
size: NA
CDR3: CASSSWDNYNEQFF
DNA: TGTGCCAGCAGTTCCTGGGACAACTACAATGAGCAGTTCTTC

D: NA
J: TRBJ1-2
V: TRBV5-6
size: NA
CDR3: CASSPGKRRLGYTF
DNA: TGTGCCAGCAGCCCCGGGAAGAGGCGTCTTGGCTACACCTTC

D: NA
J: TRBJ2-2
V: TRBV10-1
size: few
CDR3: CASSVIRTATGELFF
DNA: TGCGCCAGCAGTGTAATTCGGACTGCCACCGGGGAGCTGTTTTTT

D: TRBD1
J: TRBJ2-5
V: TRBV2
size: NA
CDR3: CASSVGQGRETQYF
DNA: TGTGCCAGCAGCGTCGGACAGGGGCGGGAGACCCAGTACTTC

D: NA
J: TRBJ1-6
V: TRBV4-1
size: few
CDR3: CASSQEGGRNSPLHF
DNA: TGCGCCAGCAGCCAAGAGGGAGGAAGGAATTCACCCCTCCACTTT

D: NA
J: TRBJ2-7
V: TRBV5-1
size: NA
CDR3: CASSPTPGTYEQYF
DNA: TGCGCCAGCAGCCCGACTCCAGGGACCTACGAGCAGTACTTC

D: TRBD1
J: TRBJ2-2
V: TRBV10-3
size: few
CDR3: CAISETGAGELFF
DNA: TGTGCCATCAGTGAGACAGGGGCCGGGGAGCTGTTTTTT

D: TRBD1
J: TRBJ2-4
V: TRBV4-3
size: NA
CDR3: CASSQGPTGDKNIQYF
DNA: TGCGCCAGCAGCCAAGGCCCAACAGGGGACAAAAACATTCAGTACTTC

D: TRBD1
J: TRBJ2-2
V: TRBV29-1
size: NA
CDR3: CSVEDRQGSDTGELFF
DNA: TGCAGCGTTGAAGATCGACAGGGGTCGGACACCGGGGAGCTGTTTTTT

D: TRBD1
J: TRBJ2-7
V: TRBV6-1
size: NA
CDR3: CASSPPGQGAYEQYF
DNA: TGTGCCAGCAGTCCCCCGGGACAGGGGGCCTACGAGCAGTACTTC

D: TRBD2
J: TRBJ2-5
V: TRBV5-4
size: few
CDR3: CASSFRLAGEETQYF
DNA: TGTGCCAGCAGCTTTAGACTAGCGGGGGAAGAGACCCAGTACTTC

D: NA
J: TRBJ1-1
V: TRBV6-5
size: NA
CDR3: CASSFEGAEAFF
DNA: TGTGCCAGCAGTTTTGAGGGGGCTGAAGCTTTCTTT

D: TRBD1
J: TRBJ1-1
V: TRBV5-6
size: NA
CDR3: CASSRYPGQGIGTEAFF
DNA: TGTGCCAGCAGCCGTTATCCGGGACAGGGGATCGGCACTGAAGCTTTCTTT

D: NA
J: TRBJ1-2
V: TRBV28
size: once
CDR3: CASTYYPDSYGYTF
DNA: TGTGCCAGCACCTACTACCCCGATAGCTATGGCTACACCTTC

D: NA
J: TRBJ1-1
V: TRBV13
size: medium-sized
CDR3: CASSPTGNTEAFF
DNA: TGTGCCAGCAGTCCGACAGGGAACACTGAAGCTTTCTTT

D: TRBD1
J: TRBJ2-7
V: TRBV7-8
size: NA
CDR3: CASSGGTGQGLHEQYF
DNA: TGTGCCAGCAGCGGGGGGACCGGACAGGGCCTTCACGAGCAGTACTTC

D: TRBD2
J: TRBJ2-7
V: TRBV7-2
size: NA
CDR3: CASSLLAGALGNEQYF
DNA: TGTGCCAGCAGCTTACTAGCGGGGGCCCTGGGAAACGAGCAGTACTTC

D: NA
J: TRBJ2-7
V: TRBV5-1
size: few
CDR3: CASSPGGLGSYEQYF
DNA: TGCGCCAGCAGCCCCGGGGGGCTGGGATCCTACGAGCAGTACTTC

D: TRBD1
J: TRBJ1-1
V: TRBV29-1
size: NA
CDR3: CSVRQGVTEAFF
DNA: TGCAGCGTTCGGCAGGGGGTGACTGAAGCTTTCTTT

D: TRBD1
J: TRBJ2-5
V: TRBV5-1
size: NA
CDR3: CASRDTGTGGAGGYF
DNA: TGCGCCAGCAGAGATACCGGGACAGGGGGCGCCGGTGGGTACTTC

D: TRBD2
J: TRBJ2-7
V: TRBV28
size: NA
CDR3: CASRRGSSYEQYF
DNA: TGTGCCAGCAGGCGGGGGAGCTCCTACGAGCAGTACTTC

D: NA
J: TRBJ1-2
V: TRBV10-3
size: few
CDR3: CAISQAINYGYTF
DNA: TGTGCCATCAGTCAAGCAATCAACTATGGCTACACCTTC

D: TRBD1
J: TRBJ2-2
V: TRBV5-6
size: NA
CDR3: CASSRGGTGVTGELFF
DNA: TGTGCCAGCAGCCGTGGCGGGACAGGGGTCACCGGGGAGCTGTTTTTT

D: NA
J: TRBJ1-2
V: TRBV7-2
size: NA
CDR3: CASSPDGGVGYTF
DNA: TGTGCCAGCAGCCCCGATGGAGGTGTGGGCTACACCTTC

D: NA
J: TRBJ2-7
V: TRBV28
size: NA
CDR3: CASSFTLEGLSYEQYF
DNA: TGTGCCAGCAGTTTTACGCTGGAGGGGCTCTCCTACGAGCAGTACTTC

D: NA
J: TRBJ2-7
V: TRBV5-1
size: NA
CDR3: CASSLPRGSYEQYF
DNA: TGCGCCAGCAGCTTACCGAGGGGGTCCTACGAGCAGTACTTC

D: NA
J: TRBJ1-1
V: TRBV6-5
size: NA
CDR3: CASSYSRGREAFF
DNA: TGTGCCAGCAGTTACTCTCGTGGGAGGGAAGCTTTCTTT

D: NA
J: TRBJ1-2
V: TRBV5-1
size: once
CDR3: CASSLPGHLYTF
DNA: TGCGCCAGCAGCTTGCCGGGACACCTCTACACCTTC

D: NA
J: TRBJ1-3
V: TRBV11-3
size: NA
CDR3: CASSLTVRWGGNPGNTIYF
DNA: TGTGCCAGCAGCTTAACGGTCAGATGGGGGGGCAATCCTGGAAACACCATATATTTT

D: NA
J: TRBJ1-1
V: TRBV29-1
size: NA
CDR3: CSVTDKVNTEAFF
DNA: TGCAGCGTTACTGACAAGGTGAACACTGAAGCTTTCTTT

D: TRBD1
J: TRBJ1-5
V: TRBV6-5
size: NA
CDR3: CATQRDRANQPQHF
DNA: TGTGCCACCCAAAGGGACAGAGCTAATCAGCCCCAGCATTTT